This T cell receptor beta chain was captured by sequencing in a study of cytomegalovirus exposure and HLA in healthy donors. PCR amplification relied on 60 Vbeta primers (plus 13 Jbeta primers). Produced via immunoSEQ multiplex PCR; TCRdb's table is partial and in-frame only. Of approximately 150,000 clones in the sample, roughly 76% are singletons; the top ten hold over 10%. This clone appeared a few times. The CDR3 contains 16 residues. The germline V gene encodes CDR1 MRHNA and CDR2 SNTAGT. V shed 0 bases, J shed 8 bases, and the junction held 12 bases outside the gene matches. The specimen sequenced was PBMCs. V and J are TRBV6-4 and TRBJ1-2; 7 nucleotides line up with TRBD1. This TCR was recovered from a woman aged 45-60 years in good health and CMV-seronegative. The chain's CDR3 is CASSDSSRGIGGGYTF. The DNA of the CDR3 is TGTGCCAGCAGTGACTCGAGTCGCGGGATAGGGGGCGGCTACACCTTC.